This TCR beta chain comes out of a study of cytomegalovirus exposure and HLA in healthy donors. Study in general: In an early release, HLA-typed donors contributed tens of millions of unique TCR sequences.

PCR primers comprised 60 Vbeta and 13 Jbeta primers. Some clones are missing from TCRdb's copy, which holds only in-frame ones; the method was immunoSEQ multiplex PCR. This sample has approximately 300,000 clones, with 75% to 85% found just once. This CDR3 region has 13 residues. Trimming took off 4 bases at V and 4 bases at J, with 13 bases between the two ends. CDR1 and CDR2 (germline): GTSNPN, SVGIG (reference sequence). The sequenced sample was PBMCs. This sequence joins TRBV30 and TRBJ1-2; possible D gene TRBD1, 6 bases. The TCR sequence derives from a girl aged 2 to 10 in good health and CMV-seronegative. CDR3 bases: TGTGCCTGGACCCTCCGGACAGTCTATGGCTACACCTTC. It specifies CAWTLRTVYGYTF.